These 20 T cell receptor beta chains were sequenced from one sample in a study of memory CD4+ T cells and cytomegalovirus serostatus (dated by TCRdb to between 2017 and 2020). Single viable CD3+CD4+CD8-CD45RO+ cells were sorted as memory CD4+ T cells on a FACSAria II. Receptors were amplified or captured by the immunoSEQ multiplex PCR assay. The clones in this table, taken by TCRdb from immuneACCESS, are in-frame only. Not every clone is retained; where verified, under half of the shortfall comes from an unresolved V gene, and the cause of the rest is unknown. The sample data list around 50,000 clones, and roughly 80% of these were observed just once. The top ten constitute nearly 0.95% of the sample. What was sequenced was memory CD4+ T cells from blood. The receptors here all came from an adult in good health and CMV-seronegative.

The chain combines TRBV7-3 with TRBJ2-1; D may match TRBD1 or TRBD2 (5 bases each). The CDR3 runs to 16 residues. CDR1 and CDR2 from the germline V gene are SGHTA and FQGTGA. V lost 5 bases, J lost 7 bases, and 21 bases lay in between. The CDR3 protein is CASSTPGTPPKNEQFF. CDR3 nucleotide sequence: TGTGCCAGCAGCACTCCCGGGACGCCCCCTAAGAATGAGCAGTTCTTC.

This clone was detected only a few times. The chain links TRBV28 to TRBJ1-1; the D gene is possibly TRBD1 (6 bases). V was shortened by 5 bases and J by 1 base, with 23 bases between the two germline ends. Germline V gene data show CDR1 as MDHEN and CDR2 as SYDVKM. This CDR3 comprises 18 residues. This chain's CDR3 is CASSQDSYPTGPNTEAFF. The CDR3 nucleotides are TGTGCCAGCAGTCAAGACTCCTACCCAACAGGGCCGAACACTGAAGCTTTCTTT.

In nucleotides, the CDR3 is TGTGCCAATGCCGGGACTAGTGACGAGACCCAGTACTTC. Translation gives CANAGTSDETQYF. This rearrangement joins TRBV19 to TRBJ2-5; TRBD2 matches at 8 bases. The CDR3 is 13 amino acids. V lost 10 bases to trimming and J lost 5 bases; unmatched junction nucleotides: 9. Germline V CDR1 and CDR2: LNHDA, SQIVND (reference sequence). Complete variable domain (other parts from reference TRBV19 and TRBJ2-5): DGGITQSPKYLFRKEGQNVTLSCEQNLNHDAMYWYRQDPGQGLRLIYYSQIVNDFQKGDIAEGYSVSREKKESFPLTVTSAQKNPTAFYLCANAGTSDETQYFGPGTRLLVL.

The chain employs TRBV28 and TRBJ1-3; D is undetermined. Trimming took off 5 bases at V and 8 bases at J, with 16 bases between the two ends. This CDR3 spans 14 amino acids. Germline CDR1 is MDHEN and CDR2 is SYDVKM. The CDR3 protein is CASSPTMPKDTIYF. CDR3 sequence (DNA): TGTGCCAGCAGTCCCACCATGCCGAAGGACACCATATATTTT.

On this clone: This CDR3 is also generated by other DNA sequences in the sample. This chain links TRBV11-3 with TRBJ1-1; no clear D. CDR3 size: 14 residues. Germline lookup yields CDR1 SGHNT and CDR2 YENEEA. The ends were cut back, 1 base at V and 2 bases at J, with 8 bases in the middle. The CDR3 sequence: CASSLAGTNTEAFF. The CDR3 DNA sequence: TGTGCCAGCAGCTTAGCAGGCACCAACACTGAAGCTTTCTTT.

This chain links TRBV7-2 with TRBJ1-2; D remains ambiguous. CDR1 and CDR2 from the germline V gene are SGHTA and FQGNSA. This CDR3 has 14 amino acids. V was pared by 4 bases and J by 6 bases, with 15 bases between. CDR3 in amino acids: CASSSILDGDGYTF. CDR3 bases: TGTGCCAGCAGCTCGATCTTGGACGGGGATGGCTACACCTTC.

The V call is TRBV30, the J call TRBJ1-1, with a tentative D call TRBD1 (5 bases). The V gene's germline CDR1 is GTSNPN and CDR2 SVGIG (reference sequence). Trimming removed 3 bases from V and 5 bases from J, with 13 bases in between. The CDR3 has 13 amino acids. The DNA of the CDR3 is TGTGCCTGGAGGTTGGAGGGGTGGACTGAAGCTTTCTTT. Translating it yields CAWRLEGWTEAFF.

This clone has more than one count but fewer than ten. The chain carries TRBV11-3 and TRBJ2-2; 7 positions agree with TRBD2. CDR1 and CDR2 (germline): SGHNT, YENEEA. Unmatched junction bases numbered 14, after V lost 5 bases and J lost 2 bases. This CDR3 spans 18 amino acids. The CDR3 loop reads CASSLQREPLINTGELFF. As DNA, the CDR3 is TGTGCCAGCAGCCTGCAGCGGGAACCCTTGATAAACACCGGGGAGCTGTTTTTT.

This clone was observed a single time. The chain has TRBV4-2 and TRBJ2-1; D not certain. Between the trimmed V and J ends, which lost 5 bases and 0 bases, there was a span of 8 bases. The CDR3 covers 14 residues. Germline V gene data show CDR1 as LGHNA and CDR2 as YNFKEQ. The CDR3 region is CASSTQSSYNEQFF. In DNA, the CDR3 is TGTGCCAGCAGCACGCAGAGCTCCTACAATGAGCAGTTCTTC.

This rearrangement joins TRBV2 to TRBJ2-3, with D uncertain. The germline gives CDR1 SNHLY, CDR2 FYNNEI. V lost 6 bases and J lost 2, with 3 bases in between. The CDR3 spans 11 residues. The DNA for the CDR3 is TGTGCCAGCAGCTACACAGATACGCAGTATTTT. This translates into CASSYTDTQYF.

The chain links TRBV5-5 to TRBJ2-6; TRBD1 agrees at 11 bases. The CDR3 runs 16 residues. The J segment lost 1 base and the V segment lost 5 bases, leaving 2 bases of the junction unmatched. Germline assignment: CDR1 SGHKS and CDR2 YYEKEE (reference sequence). In DNA, the CDR3 is TGTGCCAGCAGTGGACAGGGGGCTTCTGGGGCCAACGTCCTGACTTTC. The encoded protein is CASSGQGASGANVLTF.

This clone was detected a few times. The V and J genes are TRBV29-1 and TRBJ1-1; 8 nucleotides agree with TRBD1. Germline V gene lookup returns CDR1 SQVTM and CDR2 ANQGSEA. The CDR3 has 12 residues. V shed 7 bases, J shed 5 bases, and the junction held 6 bases outside the gene matches. The CDR3 loop reads CSGCDRGTEAFF. The CDR3, as DNA: TGCAGCGGATGTGACAGGGGAACTGAAGCTTTCTTT.

This clone was recorded only once. The genes are TRBV7-6 and TRBJ2-2, with D maybe TRBD1 (6 bases). CDR3 size: 15 residues. Per germline, CDR1 SGHVS and CDR2 FNYEAQ. Trimming cost V 5 bases and J 4 bases, with 14 bases left between them. The CDR3 protein is CASSPPTGGTGELFF. In DNA, the CDR3 is TGTGCCAGCAGCCCCCCGACAGGAGGCACCGGGGAGCTGTTTTTT.

The chain recombines TRBV5-5 with TRBJ2-1; 11 bases are a match to TRBD1. Per the germline V gene, CDR1 is SGHKS and CDR2 is YYEKEE (reference sequence). Trimming at V came to 4 bases and at J to 2 bases, leaving 2 bases not matched to a gene. The CDR3 has 15 amino acids. CDR3 coding DNA: TGTGCCAGCAGCAGGGACAGGGGGACCTACAATGAGCAGTTCTTC. Translation gives CASSRDRGTYNEQFF.

The V and J genes are TRBV6-1 and TRBJ1-6; no reliable D call. The germline CDR1 and CDR2 sequences are MNHNS and SASEGT. V was shortened by 8 bases and J by 0 bases, with 11 bases between the two germline ends. This CDR3 comprises 15 residues. The CDR3 reads CASVGPSSYNSPLHF. The CDR3 DNA reads TGTGCCAGCGTCGGCCCAAGCTCCTATAATTCACCCCTCCACTTT.

This chain links TRBV28 with TRBJ1-3; tentatively, D is TRBD1 (5 bases). CDR1 is MDHEN and CDR2 is SYDVKM in the germline V gene. The V end was cut by 2 bases, the J end by 2 bases, with 13 bases between. This CDR3 has 16 amino acids. The DNA of the CDR3 is TGTGCCAGCAGTTTAGGTCGAATCAGGGCTGGAAACACCATATATTTT. Protein: CASSLGRIRAGNTIYF.

The chain has TRBV25-1 and TRBJ2-3; TRBD2 agrees at 9 bases. V gave up 1 base and J gave up 12 bases; unmatched junction bases: 8. In germline, CDR1 is MGHDK, CDR2 SYGVNS. The CDR3 has 14 amino acids. The CDR3 coding sequence is TGTGCCAGCAGTGAATTGAGTGGGACTAGCTTTCAGTATTTT. This translates into CASSELSGTSFQYF.

The rearrangement links TRBV7-2 to TRBJ1-1; 9 nucleotides line up with TRBD1. The CDR3 sequence is 15 residues long. Unmatched junction bases numbered 11, after V lost 4 bases and J lost 8 bases. Per the germline V gene, CDR1 is SGHTA and CDR2 is FQGNSA. The CDR3 loop reads CASSWGGTGTNEAFF. The DNA of the CDR3 is TGTGCCAGCAGCTGGGGCGGGACAGGGACAAACGAAGCTTTCTTT.

V and J are TRBV11-2 and TRBJ2-1; D might be TRBD2 (6 bases). Deletions cut 1 base from V and 9 bases from J, with 13 bases between. CDR1 is SGHAT, CDR2 FQNNGV, per germline. There are 14 residues in the CDR3. CDR3: CASSLVSRRGEQFF. CDR3 bases: TGTGCCAGCAGCTTAGTGTCTAGGAGGGGTGAGCAGTTCTTC.

J is TRBJ1-6 and V is TRBV4-3; D unresolved. Germline CDR1 reads LGHNA; CDR2 reads YSLEER. Trimming pared 0 bases from V and 8 bases from J, leaving 17 bases between. The CDR3 is 17 residues long. The CDR3 nucleotides are TGCGCCAGCAGCCAAGAATTCGCGACGGGCTGGGATTCACCCCTCCACTTT. Translating gives CASSQEFATGWDSPLHF.